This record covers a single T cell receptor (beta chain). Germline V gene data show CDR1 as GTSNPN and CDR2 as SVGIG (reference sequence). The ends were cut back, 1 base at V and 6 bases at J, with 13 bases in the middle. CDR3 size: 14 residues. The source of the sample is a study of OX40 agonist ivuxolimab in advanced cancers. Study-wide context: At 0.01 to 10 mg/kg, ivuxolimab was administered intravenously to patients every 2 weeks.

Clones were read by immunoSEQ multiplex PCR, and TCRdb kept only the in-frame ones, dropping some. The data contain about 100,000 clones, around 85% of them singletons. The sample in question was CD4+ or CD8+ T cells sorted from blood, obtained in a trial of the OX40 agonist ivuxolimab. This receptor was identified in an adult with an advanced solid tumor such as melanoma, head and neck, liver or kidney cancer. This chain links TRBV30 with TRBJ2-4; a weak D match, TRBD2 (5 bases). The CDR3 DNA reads TGTGCCTGGAGTGAGGAGGCTAGTGGAAACATTCAGTACTTC. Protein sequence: CAWSEEASGNIQYF.